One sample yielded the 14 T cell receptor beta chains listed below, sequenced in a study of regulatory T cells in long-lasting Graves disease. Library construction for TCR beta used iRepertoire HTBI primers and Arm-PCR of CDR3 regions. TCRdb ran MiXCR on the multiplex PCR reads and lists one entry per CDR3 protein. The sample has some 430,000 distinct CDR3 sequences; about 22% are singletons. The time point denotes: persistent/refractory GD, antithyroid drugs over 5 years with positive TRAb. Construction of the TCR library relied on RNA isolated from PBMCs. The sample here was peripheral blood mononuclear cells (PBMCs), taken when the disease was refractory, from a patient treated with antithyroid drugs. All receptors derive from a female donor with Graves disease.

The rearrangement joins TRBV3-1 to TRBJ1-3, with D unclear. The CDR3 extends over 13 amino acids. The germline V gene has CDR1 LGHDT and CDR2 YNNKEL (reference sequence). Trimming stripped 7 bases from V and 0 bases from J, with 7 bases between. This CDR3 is CASTPLSGNTIYF. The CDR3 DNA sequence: TGTGCCAGCACCCCACTCTCTGGAAACACCATATATTTT.

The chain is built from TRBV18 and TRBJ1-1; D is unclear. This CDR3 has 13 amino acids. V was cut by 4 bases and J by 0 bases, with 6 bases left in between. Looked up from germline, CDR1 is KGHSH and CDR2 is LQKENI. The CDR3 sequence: CASSRELNTEAFF. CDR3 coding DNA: TGTGCCAGCTCACGGGAGTTGAACACTGAAGCTTTCTTT.

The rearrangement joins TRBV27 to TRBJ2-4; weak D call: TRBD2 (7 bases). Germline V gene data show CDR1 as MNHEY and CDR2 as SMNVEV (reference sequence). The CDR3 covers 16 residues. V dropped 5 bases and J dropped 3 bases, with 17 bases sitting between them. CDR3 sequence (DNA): TGTGCCAGCAGTCCAGCCCCCGGGGGGCTCAAAAACATTCAGTACTTC. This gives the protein CASSPAPGGLKNIQYF.

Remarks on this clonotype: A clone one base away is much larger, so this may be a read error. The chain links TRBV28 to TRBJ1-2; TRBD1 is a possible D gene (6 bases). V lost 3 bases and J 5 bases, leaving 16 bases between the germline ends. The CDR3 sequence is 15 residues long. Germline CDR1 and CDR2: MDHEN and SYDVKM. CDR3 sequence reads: CASSFAPGAGYGYTF. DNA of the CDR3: TGTGCCAGCAGTTTTGCCCCAGGGGCGGGATATGGCTACACCTTC.

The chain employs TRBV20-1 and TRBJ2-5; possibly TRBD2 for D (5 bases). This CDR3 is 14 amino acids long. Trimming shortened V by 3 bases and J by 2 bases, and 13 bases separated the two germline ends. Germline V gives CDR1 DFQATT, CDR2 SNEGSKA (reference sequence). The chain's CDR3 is CSASEGTEQETQYF. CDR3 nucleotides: TGCAGTGCTAGTGAGGGTACAGAACAAGAGACCCAGTACTTC.

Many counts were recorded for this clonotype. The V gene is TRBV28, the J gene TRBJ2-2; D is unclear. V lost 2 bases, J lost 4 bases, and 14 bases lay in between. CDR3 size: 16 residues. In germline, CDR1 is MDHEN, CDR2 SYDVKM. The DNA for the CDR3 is TGTGCCAGCAGTTTAAGGGCGGTGGCAGGCACCGGGGAGCTGTTTTTT. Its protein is CASSLRAVAGTGELFF.

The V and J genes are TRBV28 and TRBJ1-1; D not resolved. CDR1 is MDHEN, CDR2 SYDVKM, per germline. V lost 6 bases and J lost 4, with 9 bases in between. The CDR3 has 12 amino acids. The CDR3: CASSQMATEAFF. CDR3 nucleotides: TGTGCCAGCAGCCAGATGGCCACTGAAGCTTTCTTT.

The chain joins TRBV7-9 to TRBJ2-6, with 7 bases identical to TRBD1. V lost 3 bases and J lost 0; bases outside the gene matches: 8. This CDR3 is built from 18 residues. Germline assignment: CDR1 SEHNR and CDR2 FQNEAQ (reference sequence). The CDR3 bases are TGTGCCAGCAGCTTCAGGTGGGGACAGAGCTCTGGGGCCAACGTCCTGACTTTC. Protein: CASSFRWGQSSGANVLTF.

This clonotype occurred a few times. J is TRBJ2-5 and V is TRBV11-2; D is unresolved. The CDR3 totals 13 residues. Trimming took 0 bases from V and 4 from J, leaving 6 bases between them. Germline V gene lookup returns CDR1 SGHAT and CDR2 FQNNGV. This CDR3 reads CASSLEVGETQYF. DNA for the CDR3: TGTGCCAGCAGCTTAGAGGTTGGAGAGACCCAGTACTTC. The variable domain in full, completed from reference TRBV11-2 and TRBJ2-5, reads EAGVAQSPRYKIIEKRQSVAFWCNPISGHATLYWYQQILGQGPKLLIQFQNNGVVDDSQLPKDRFSAERLKGVDSTLKIQPAKLEDSAVYLCASSLEVGETQYFGPGTRLLVL.

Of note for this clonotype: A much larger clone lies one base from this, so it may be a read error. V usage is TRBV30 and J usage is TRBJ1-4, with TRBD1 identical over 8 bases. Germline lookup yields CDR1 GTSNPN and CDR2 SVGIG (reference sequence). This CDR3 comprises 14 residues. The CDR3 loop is CAWGVQGADEKLFF. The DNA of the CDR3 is TGTGCCTGGGGTGTCCAGGGGGCTGACGAAAAACTGTTTTTT.

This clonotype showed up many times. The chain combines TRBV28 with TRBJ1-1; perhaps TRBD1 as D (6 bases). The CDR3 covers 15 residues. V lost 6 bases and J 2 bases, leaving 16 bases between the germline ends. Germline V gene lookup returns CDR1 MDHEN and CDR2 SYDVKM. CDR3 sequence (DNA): TGTGCCAGCAGCCTTACAGGGAGGGTCAACACTGAAGCTTTCTTT. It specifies CASSLTGRVNTEAFF.

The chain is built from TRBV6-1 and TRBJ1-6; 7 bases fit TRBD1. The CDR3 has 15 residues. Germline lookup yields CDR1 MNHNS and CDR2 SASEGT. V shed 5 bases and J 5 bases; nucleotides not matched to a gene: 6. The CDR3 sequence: CASSKGQIDNSPLHF. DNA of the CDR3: TGTGCCAGCAGTAAGGGACAGATTGATAATTCACCCCTCCACTTT.

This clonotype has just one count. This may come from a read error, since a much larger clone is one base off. The CDR3 DNA is TGCAGTGCTAGAGTCCCCGGGACAGGGTACGGGCAGTACTTC. Translated: CSARVPGTGYGQYF. The chain joins TRBV20-1 to TRBJ2-7; 9 nucleotides line up with TRBD1. Germline-derived CDR1 and CDR2 are DFQATT and SNEGSKA (reference sequence). The CDR3 loop spans 14 amino acids.

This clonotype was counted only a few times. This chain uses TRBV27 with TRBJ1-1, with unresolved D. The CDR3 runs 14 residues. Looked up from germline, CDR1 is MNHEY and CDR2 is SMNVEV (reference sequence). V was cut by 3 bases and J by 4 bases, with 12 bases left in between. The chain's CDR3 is CASSFGVYGTEAFF. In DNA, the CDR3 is TGTGCCAGCAGTTTTGGGGTGTACGGCACTGAAGCTTTCTTT.